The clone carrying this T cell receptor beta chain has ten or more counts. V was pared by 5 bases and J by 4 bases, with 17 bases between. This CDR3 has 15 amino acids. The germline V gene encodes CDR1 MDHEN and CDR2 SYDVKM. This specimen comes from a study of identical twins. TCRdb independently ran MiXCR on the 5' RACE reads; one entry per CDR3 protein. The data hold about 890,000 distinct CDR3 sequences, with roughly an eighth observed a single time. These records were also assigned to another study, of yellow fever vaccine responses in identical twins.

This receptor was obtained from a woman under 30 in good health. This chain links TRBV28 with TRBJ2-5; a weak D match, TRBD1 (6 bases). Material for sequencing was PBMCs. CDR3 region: CASSPAEGVLETQYF. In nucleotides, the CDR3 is TGTGCCAGCAGTCCAGCAGAGGGGGTGTTAGAGACCCAGTACTTC.